This T cell receptor beta chain was sequenced for a study of T-cell memory formation after mild COVID-19. Study background: Most TCR clusters belonged to a single donor.

Broader study findings: CD4+ contracting clones were mainly CM and EM; CD8+ ones, EMRA. Clones that contracted from day 15 to 85 were balanced CD4/CD8, while later expanders leaned CD4+.

MiXCR was run by TCRdb on the 5' RACE reads, yielding one entry per CDR3 protein. Among 350,000 to 500,000 distinct CDR3 sequences, 23% were seen once, and the ten largest hold approximately 14%. Looked up from germline, CDR1 is SEHNR and CDR2 is FQNEAQ (reference sequence). V gave up 11 bases and J gave up 3 bases, with 10 bases separating them. This CDR3 contains 11 residues. Regarding this clonotype: The antigen remains undetermined.

This sequence was found in an adult woman who had mild COVID-19 (a few samples of this study predate the infection). Cell type and time point are not known. This chain links TRBV7-9 with TRBJ1-1; no reliable D call. Sample: PBMCs or a T cell subset sorted from them (not recorded which). CDR3 in DNA: TGTGCCCACGAAGATTACACTGAAGCTTTCTTT. Protein sequence: CAHEDYTEAFF.